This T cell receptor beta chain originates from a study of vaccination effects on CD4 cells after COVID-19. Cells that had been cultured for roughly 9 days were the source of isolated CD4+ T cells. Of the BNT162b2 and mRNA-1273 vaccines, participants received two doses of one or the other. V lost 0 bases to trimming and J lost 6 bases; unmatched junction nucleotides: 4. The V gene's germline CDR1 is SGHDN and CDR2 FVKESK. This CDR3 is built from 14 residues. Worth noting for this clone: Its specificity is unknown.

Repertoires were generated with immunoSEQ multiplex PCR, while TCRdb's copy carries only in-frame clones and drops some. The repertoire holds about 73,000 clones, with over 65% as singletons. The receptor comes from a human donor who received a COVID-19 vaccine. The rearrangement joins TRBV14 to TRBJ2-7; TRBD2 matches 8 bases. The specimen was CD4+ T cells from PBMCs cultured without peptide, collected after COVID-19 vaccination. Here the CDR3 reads CASSQEGLGSEQYV. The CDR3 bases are TGTGCCAGCAGCCAAGAGGGACTAGGGTCCGAGCAGTACGTC.